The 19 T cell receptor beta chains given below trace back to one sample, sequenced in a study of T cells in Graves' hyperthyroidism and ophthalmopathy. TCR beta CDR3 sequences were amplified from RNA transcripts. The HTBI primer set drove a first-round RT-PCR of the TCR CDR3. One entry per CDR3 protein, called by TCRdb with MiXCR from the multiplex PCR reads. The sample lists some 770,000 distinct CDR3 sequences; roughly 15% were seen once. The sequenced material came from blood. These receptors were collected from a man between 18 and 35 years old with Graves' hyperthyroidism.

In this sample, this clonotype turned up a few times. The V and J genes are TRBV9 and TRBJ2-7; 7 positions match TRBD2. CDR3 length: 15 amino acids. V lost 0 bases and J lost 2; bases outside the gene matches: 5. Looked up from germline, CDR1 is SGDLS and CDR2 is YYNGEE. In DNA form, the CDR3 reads TGTGCCAGCAGCGTAGTTGCGGGAGACGCCTACGAGCAGTACTTC. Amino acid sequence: CASSVVAGDAYEQYF. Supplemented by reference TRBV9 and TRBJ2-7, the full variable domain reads DSGVTQTPKHLITATGQRVTLRCSPRSGDLSVYWYQQSLDQGLQFLIQYYNGEERAKGNILERFSAQQFPDLHSELNLSSLELGDSALYFCASSVVAGDAYEQYFGPGTRLTVT.

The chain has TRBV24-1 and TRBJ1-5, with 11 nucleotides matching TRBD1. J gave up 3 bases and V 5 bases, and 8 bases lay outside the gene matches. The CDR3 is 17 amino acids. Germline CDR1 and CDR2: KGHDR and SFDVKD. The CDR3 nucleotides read TGTGCCACCAGTGGGACAGGGGGCGCGGAGTCCAATCAGCCCCAGCATTTT. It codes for CATSGTGGAESNQPQHF.

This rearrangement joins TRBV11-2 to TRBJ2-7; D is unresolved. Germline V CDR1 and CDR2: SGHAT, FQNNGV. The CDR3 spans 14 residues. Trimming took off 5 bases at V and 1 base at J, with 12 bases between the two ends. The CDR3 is CASSRPGLSYEQYF. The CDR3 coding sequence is TGTGCCAGCAGCCGGCCGGGCTTATCCTACGAGCAGTACTTC.

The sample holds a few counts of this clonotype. The CDR3 DNA sequence: TGCAGTGCTAGAGGTCAGGGCTCCTACGAGCAGTACTTC. Translating gives CSARGQGSYEQYF. The rearrangement joins TRBV20-1 to TRBJ2-7; D possibly corresponds to TRBD1 (5 bases). Trimming shortened V by 1 base and J by 0 bases, and 7 bases separated the two germline ends. CDR1 is DFQATT and CDR2 is SNEGSKA in the germline V gene (reference sequence). The CDR3 is 13 amino acids.

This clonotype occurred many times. The CDR3 loop is CASSEGFGDEQYF. CDR3 nucleotide sequence: TGTGCCAGCAGTGAAGGGTTCGGGGACGAGCAGTACTTC. This sequence joins TRBV2 and TRBJ2-7; maybe TRBD2 (5 bases). The CDR3 consists of 13 residues. CDR1 and CDR2 (germline): SNHLY, FYNNEI. Trimming stripped 1 base from V and 5 bases from J, with 9 bases between. Full variable domain (outside the CDR3, taken from reference TRBV2 and TRBJ2-7): EPEVTQTPSHQVTQMGQEVILRCVPISNHLYFYWYRQILGQKVEFLVSFYNNEISEKSEIFDDQFSVERPDGSNFTLKIRSTKLEDSAMYFCASSEGFGDEQYFGPGTRLTVT.

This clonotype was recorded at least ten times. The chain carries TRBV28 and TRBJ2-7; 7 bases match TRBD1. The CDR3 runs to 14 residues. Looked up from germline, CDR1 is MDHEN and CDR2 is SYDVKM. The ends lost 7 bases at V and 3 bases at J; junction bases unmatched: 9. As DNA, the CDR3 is TGTGCCAGCACCTCAGGGGGAGTCTACTACGAGCAGTACTTC. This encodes CASTSGGVYYEQYF.

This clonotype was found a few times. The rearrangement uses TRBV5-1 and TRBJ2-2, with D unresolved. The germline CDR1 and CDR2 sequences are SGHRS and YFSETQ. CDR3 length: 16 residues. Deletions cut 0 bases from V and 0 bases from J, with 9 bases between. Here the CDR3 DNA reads TGCGCCAGCAGCTTGGCTTCCACGTCGAACACCGGGGAGCTGTTTTTT. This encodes CASSLASTSNTGELFF.

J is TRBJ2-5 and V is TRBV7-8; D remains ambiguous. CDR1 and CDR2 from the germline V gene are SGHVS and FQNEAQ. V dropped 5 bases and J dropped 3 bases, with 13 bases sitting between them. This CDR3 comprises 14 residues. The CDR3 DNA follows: TGTGCCAGCAGCCCTAGGGTTGCTGAAGAGACCCAGTACTTC. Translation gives CASSPRVAEETQYF.

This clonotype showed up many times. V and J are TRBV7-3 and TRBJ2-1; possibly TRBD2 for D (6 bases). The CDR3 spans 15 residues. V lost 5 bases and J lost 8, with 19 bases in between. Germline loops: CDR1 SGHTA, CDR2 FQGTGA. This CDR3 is CASSLYPGALDEQFF. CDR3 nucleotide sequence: TGTGCCAGCAGCCTCTACCCGGGAGCCCTCGATGAGCAGTTCTTC.

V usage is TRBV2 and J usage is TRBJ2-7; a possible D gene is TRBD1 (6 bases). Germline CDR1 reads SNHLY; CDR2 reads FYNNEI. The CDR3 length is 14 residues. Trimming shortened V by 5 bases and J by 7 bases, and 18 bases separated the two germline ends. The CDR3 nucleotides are TGTGCCAGCAGTAAAGGGTCAGGGGATTATGAGCAGTACTTC. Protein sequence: CASSKGSGDYEQYF.

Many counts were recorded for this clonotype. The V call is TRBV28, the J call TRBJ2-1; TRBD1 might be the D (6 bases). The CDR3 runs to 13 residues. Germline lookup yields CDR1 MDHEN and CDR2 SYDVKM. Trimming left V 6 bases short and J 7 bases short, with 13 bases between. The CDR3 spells CASSEGGGNEQFF. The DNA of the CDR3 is TGTGCCAGCAGCGAAGGGGGTGGAAATGAGCAGTTCTTC.

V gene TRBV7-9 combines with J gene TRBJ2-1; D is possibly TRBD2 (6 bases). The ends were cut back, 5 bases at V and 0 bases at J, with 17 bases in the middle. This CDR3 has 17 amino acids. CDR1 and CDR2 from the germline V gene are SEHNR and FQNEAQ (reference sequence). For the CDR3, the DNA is TGTGCCAGCAGCAGTCCCGGGACTTATAGCTCCTACAATGAGCAGTTCTTC. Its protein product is CASSSPGTYSSYNEQFF.

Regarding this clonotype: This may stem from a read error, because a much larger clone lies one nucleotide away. DNA of the CDR3: TGTGCCAGCGGCCCGAGAGAGGGCTACGAGCAGTACTTC. Its protein product is CASGPREGYEQYF. This chain uses TRBV11-3 with TRBJ2-7, with D maybe TRBD2 (5 bases). The CDR3 loop spans 13 amino acids. CDR1 and CDR2 from the germline V gene are SGHNT and YENEEA. Trimming shortened V by 8 bases and J by 3 bases, and 14 bases separated the two germline ends. Based on the CDR3 plus reference TRBV11-3 and TRBJ2-7, the full variable domain is EAGVVQSPRYKIIEKKQPVAFWCNPISGHNTLYWYLQNLGQGPELLIRYENEEAVDDSQLPKDRFSAERLKGVDSTLKIQPAELGDSAVYLCASGPREGYEQYFGPGTRLTVT.

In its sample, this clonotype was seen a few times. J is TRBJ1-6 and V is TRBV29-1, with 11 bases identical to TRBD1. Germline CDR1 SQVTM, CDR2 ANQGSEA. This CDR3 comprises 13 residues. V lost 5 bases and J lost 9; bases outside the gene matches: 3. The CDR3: CSVRTGGFSPLHF. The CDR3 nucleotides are TGCAGCGTTAGGACAGGGGGCTTTTCACCCCTCCACTTT.

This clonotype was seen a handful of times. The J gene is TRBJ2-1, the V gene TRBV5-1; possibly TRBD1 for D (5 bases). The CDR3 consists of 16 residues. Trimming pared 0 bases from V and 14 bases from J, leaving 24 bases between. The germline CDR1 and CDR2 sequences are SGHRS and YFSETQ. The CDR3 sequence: CASSLELSDNSEAKFF. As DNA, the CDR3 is TGCGCCAGCAGCTTGGAGCTCTCGGACAATTCAGAGGCCAAGTTCTTC.

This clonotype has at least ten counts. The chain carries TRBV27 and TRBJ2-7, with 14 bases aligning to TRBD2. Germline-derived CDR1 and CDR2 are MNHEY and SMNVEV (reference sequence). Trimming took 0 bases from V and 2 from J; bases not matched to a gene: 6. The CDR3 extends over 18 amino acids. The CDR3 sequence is CASSLSGTSGSSTYEQYF. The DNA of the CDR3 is TGTGCCAGCAGTTTATCCGGGACTAGCGGGAGTTCGACCTACGAGCAGTACTTC.

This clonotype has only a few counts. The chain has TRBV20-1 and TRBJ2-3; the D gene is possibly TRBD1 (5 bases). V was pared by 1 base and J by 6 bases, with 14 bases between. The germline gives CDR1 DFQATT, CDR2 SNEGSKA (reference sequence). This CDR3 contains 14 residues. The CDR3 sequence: CSARAHQGSDTQYF. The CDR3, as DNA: TGCAGTGCTAGAGCTCATCAGGGTAGCGATACGCAGTATTTT.

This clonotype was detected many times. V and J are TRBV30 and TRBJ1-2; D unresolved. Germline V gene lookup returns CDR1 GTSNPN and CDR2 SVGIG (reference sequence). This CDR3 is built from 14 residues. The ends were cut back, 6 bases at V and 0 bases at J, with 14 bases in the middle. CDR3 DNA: TGTGCCTGCCCGAGGGCACGTTCTAACTATGGCTACACCTTC. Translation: CACPRARSNYGYTF.

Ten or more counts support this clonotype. The DNA for the CDR3 is TGTGCCATCAGTCCCGGTGGGGTGTGGGAGCAGTACTTC. Its protein is CAISPGGVWEQYF. The chain combines TRBV10-3 with TRBJ2-7; D is unresolved. V was pared by 5 bases and J by 7 bases, with 15 bases between. The CDR3 is made up of 13 amino acids. Germline CDR1 ENHRY, CDR2 SYGVKD.